Listed below are T cell receptor beta chains from one sample, sequenced in a study of shared clonotypes between healthy human individuals. TCRdb's copy holds only in-frame clones and misses some; the assay was immunoSEQ multiplex PCR. The top ten clones hold more than 10% of a sample with about half a million clones, 70% to 85% of them seen once. Sample: PBMCs. Source of these receptors: a woman in her forties in good health. Some clones in this sample may be carry-over from other donors' samples. The CDR3 runs from the conserved cysteine through the conserved F or W. Fields, in order: V gene, J gene, CDR3 protein.

v_gene: TRBV5-8; j_gene: TRBJ2-5; CDR3aa: CASSSTGRGGQETQYF
v_gene: TRBV2; j_gene: TRBJ1-2; CDR3aa: CASVRFSYGYTF
v_gene: TRBV2; j_gene: TRBJ2-7; CDR3aa: CASSEGDRSGEQYF
v_gene: TRBV2; j_gene: TRBJ2-7; CDR3aa: CAGGAGYEQYF
v_gene: TRBV18; j_gene: TRBJ2-5; CDR3aa: CASSPSPTRGETQYF
v_gene: TRBV27; j_gene: TRBJ1-5; CDR3aa: CASPSEQGTDDSNQPQHF
v_gene: TRBV6-1; j_gene: TRBJ2-3; CDR3aa: CATGAGWTDTQYF
v_gene: TRBV5-8; j_gene: TRBJ1-2; CDR3aa: CASSGRAYNYGYTF
v_gene: TRBV7-6; j_gene: TRBJ2-1; CDR3aa: CASSPQGEPYNEQFF
v_gene: TRBV15; j_gene: TRBJ2-7; CDR3aa: CATSRGTVGVYEQYF
v_gene: TRBV4-2; j_gene: TRBJ1-5; CDR3aa: CASSQGTGLGQPQHF
v_gene: TRBV5-1; j_gene: TRBJ2-2; CDR3aa: CASSWPDRGARTGELFF
v_gene: TRBV5-6; j_gene: TRBJ2-7; CDR3aa: CASSLVDSYEQYF